This TCR beta chain was found in a study of blood T cells in healthy people across ages. Using a J-beta primer mix together with a sample-barcoded 5' primer, a second PCR was run for roughly 6 to 12 cycles. TCRdb re-called the 5' RACE reads with MiXCR, one entry per CDR3 protein. The sample has around 650,000 distinct CDR3 sequences, 40% to 45% seen once. A note on this clonotype: This may stem from a read error, because a much larger clone lies one nucleotide away.

The CDR3 runs to 16 residues. Germline loops: CDR1 SGHTS, CDR2 YDEGEE. The sequenced material came from blood. The clonotype comes from a man at least 80 years old in good health. The V and J genes are TRBV5-8 and TRBJ2-6, with D possibly being TRBD1 or TRBD2 (6 bases each). The CDR3 reads CASSLLSGWGANALTF. CDR3 nucleotides: TGTGCCAGCAGCTTGTTATCAGGGTGGGGGGCCAACGCCCTGACTTTC.